The clone carrying this TCR beta chain was observed a handful of times. Sequenced by immunoSEQ multiplex PCR; TCRdb stores in-frame clones only, minus some. Of 100,000 to 150,000 clones listed, about 83% are singletons. This entry comes from a study of control samples from healthy donors and cancer patients. This CDR3 is 15 amino acids long. CDR1 and CDR2 (germline): SGHRS, YFSETQ. After removal of 4 bases from V and 3 bases from J, the junction contained 6 bases not matched to a gene. The chain is built from TRBV5-1 and TRBJ2-3; 9 nucleotides line up with TRBD1. The TCR originated in a young man in good health. The material sequenced was blood. CDR3 sequence reads: CASSAGQGLTDTQYF. In DNA form, the CDR3 reads TGCGCCAGCAGCGCGGGACAGGGATTGACAGATACGCAGTATTTT.